Listed below are T cell receptor beta chains from one sample, sequenced in a study of shared clonotypes between healthy human individuals. Profiling relied on immunoSEQ multiplex PCR, and the TCRdb table lists in-frame clones only, not all of them. The sample records 900,000 to 1,200,000 clones, around three quarters being singletons. Sequenced input: memory CD4+ T cells from PBMCs. Receptor source: a man between 18 and 29 years old in good health. Some clones in this sample may be carry-over from other donors' samples. The CDR3 runs from the conserved cysteine through the conserved F or W. Fields, in order: CDR3 DNA, CDR3 protein, J gene, clone size, D gene, CDR3 length, V gene. The D gene is left open where the match is weak. Where a row states a size, it is once, few, many or the class of an expanded clone; other rows omit it.

CDR3 DNA: TGTGCCAGTAGTATATGGGGAGTTAATGAAAAACTGTTTTTT
CDR3 protein: CASSIWGVNEKLFF
J gene: TRBJ1-4
clone size: .
D gene: .
CDR3 length: 14
V gene: TRBV19

CDR3 DNA: TGTGCCAGCAGCCTACCCGGGACAACCTTCCCAAGGGGCTACACCTTC
CDR3 protein: CASSLPGTTFPRGYTF
J gene: TRBJ1-2
clone size: .
D gene: .
CDR3 length: 16
V gene: TRBV14

CDR3 DNA: TGTGCCAGCAGCCTACTGGGACCCACAGATACGCAGTATTTT
CDR3 protein: CASSLLGPTDTQYF
J gene: TRBJ2-3
clone size: .
D gene: .
CDR3 length: 14
V gene: TRBV7-3

CDR3 DNA: TGTGCCAGCTCACCACGAGGAAAGACCGGGGAGCTGTTTTTT
CDR3 protein: CASSPRGKTGELFF
J gene: TRBJ2-2
clone size: .
D gene: .
CDR3 length: 14
V gene: TRBV18

CDR3 DNA: TGTGCCAGTAGTATACCCAGGAACACTGAAGCTTTCTTT
CDR3 protein: CASSIPRNTEAFF
J gene: TRBJ1-1
clone size: .
D gene: .
CDR3 length: 13
V gene: TRBV19

CDR3 DNA: TGTGCCAGCAGCCCTACAGGGTACGGGGAGACCCAGTACTTC
CDR3 protein: CASSPTGYGETQYF
J gene: TRBJ2-5
clone size: many
D gene: .
CDR3 length: 14
V gene: TRBV9

CDR3 DNA: TGTGCCAGCAGAAGGACAGGGCAAGAGACCCAGTACTTC
CDR3 protein: CASRRTGQETQYF
J gene: TRBJ2-5
clone size: .
D gene: TRBD1
CDR3 length: 13
V gene: TRBV13

CDR3 DNA: TGTGCCAGTAGTATGGGCCTTCAGGACAGCCATAACTATGGCTACACCTTC
CDR3 protein: CASSMGLQDSHNYGYTF
J gene: TRBJ1-2
clone size: .
D gene: .
CDR3 length: 17
V gene: TRBV19

CDR3 DNA: TGCGCCAGCAGCGCGAGCGACCCCCAAGAAAAACTGTTTTTT
CDR3 protein: CASSASDPQEKLFF
J gene: TRBJ1-4
clone size: .
D gene: .
CDR3 length: 14
V gene: TRBV5-1

CDR3 DNA: TGTGCCAGCAGCGAGAGGACAGTGGCCTACGAGCAGTACTTC
CDR3 protein: CASSERTVAYEQYF
J gene: TRBJ2-7
clone size: .
D gene: .
CDR3 length: 14
V gene: TRBV21-1

CDR3 DNA: TGTGCCAGCAGCCAAGTGAGACTAGCGACTCACAATGAGCAGTTCTTC
CDR3 protein: CASSQVRLATHNEQFF
J gene: TRBJ2-1
clone size: .
D gene: TRBD2
CDR3 length: 16
V gene: TRBV14

CDR3 DNA: TGCAGCGTGGCCCGGGACAGGGATTACAATGAGCAGTTCTTC
CDR3 protein: CSVARDRDYNEQFF
J gene: TRBJ2-1
clone size: .
D gene: TRBD1
CDR3 length: 14
V gene: TRBV29-1

CDR3 DNA: TGTGCCAGCAGCTCGGACGCACTCTCCTACGAGCAGTACTTC
CDR3 protein: CASSSDALSYEQYF
J gene: TRBJ2-7
clone size: .
D gene: .
CDR3 length: 14
V gene: TRBV7-2

CDR3 DNA: TGTGCCAGCAGCCACACCGGGACAGGGGCATACGAGCAGTACTTC
CDR3 protein: CASSHTGTGAYEQYF
J gene: TRBJ2-7
clone size: .
D gene: TRBD1
CDR3 length: 15
V gene: TRBV7-9

CDR3 DNA: TGTGCCAGCAGATACAGGGGGCCTAGAACCTGGAGCTACACCTTC
CDR3 protein: CASRYRGPRTWSYTF
J gene: TRBJ1-2
clone size: many
D gene: TRBD1
CDR3 length: 15
V gene: TRBV28

CDR3 DNA: TGTGCCAGCAGCCGCCGGACTAGCGGGAGAGGGAATGAGCAGTTCTTC
CDR3 protein: CASSRRTSGRGNEQFF
J gene: TRBJ2-1
clone size: .
D gene: TRBD2
CDR3 length: 16
V gene: TRBV7-2

CDR3 DNA: TGCGCCAGCAGCTTGGCGGCAGGGGGGGGCTACGAGCAGTACTTC
CDR3 protein: CASSLAAGGGYEQYF
J gene: TRBJ2-7
clone size: .
D gene: .
CDR3 length: 15
V gene: TRBV5-1